This record looks at one T cell receptor beta chain sequence and its context. Its antigen target is currently unknown. Base quality data are lacking; no much larger clone is found one base away. The data were taken from a study of T cell responses to AZD1222 COVID-19 vaccine (dated by TCRdb to about 2021). Study-level background: AZD1222 recipients given second doses at about 4 weeks or at about 12 weeks were pooled, since spike-specific TCR depth and breadth were not found to differ between the two schedules. A total of approximately 230 trial participants underwent TCR sequencing, of whom 200 to 220 received two doses of AZD1222 and around 26 received two doses of the MenACWY control vaccine. Enrollment into the trials was organized by age into subgroups of 18-55, 56-69 and 70-plus years, and those subgroups contained roughly 150, 30 and 60 TCR-sequenced participants, respectively. The study at large found these results: CD4 TCRs associated with the vaccine covered the entire spike protein, and the dominant responses were in regions 160-218 and 743-854. Because no samples from the day 14 peak response were available, repertoires could be characterized only after the peak T cell response. A significant rise in spike-specific TCR breadth and depth was observed after two AZD1222 doses relative to day 0 and relative to MenACWY recipients. Conclusions about previously exposed vaccinees were limited because only 5 or 6 AZD1222 recipients were SARS-CoV-2 seropositive at baseline. Most participants were white British and females outnumbered males, and the authors suggested that clonal diversity may have been underestimated. In the small 56-69-year group, the increase in depth fell short of significance, most likely because of low power. Reportedly, close to half of the unique spike-specific TCRs recognized epitopes lying outside the regions that are mutated in the B.1.351 and B.1.1.7 variants.

What this sample's time point label stands for: baseline before first vaccination. The vaccinee samples were drawn from two UK trials, COV001 and COV002, one of which was a single-blind randomized controlled phase 2/3 trial testing AZD1222 (ChAdOx1 nCoV-19) in healthy adults. For TCRbeta chain sequencing, PBMC samples were collected from trial participants at day 0 and at day 28 after the second dose. Its CDR3 holds 13 amino acids, cysteine through phenylalanine. The DNA shown is the 39-base CDR3, in frame from base 1. Based on the germline V gene (reference sequence), the CDR1 and CDR2 sequences are LNHDA and SQIVND. The junction carries 7 bases between V and J, which are trimmed by 3 bases and 2 bases respectively. The CDR3 regions of human TCRbeta chains were analyzed by immunosequencing. The authors' pipeline ran thus. Repertoire TCRs were checked for matches against a reference library of SARS-CoV-2-specific TCRs that had been generated using the MIRA antigen-specificity platform. Breadth was defined as the fraction of unique TCRs that were SARS-CoV-2-associated. Depth was defined as the fraction of total T cells that were SARS-CoV-2-associated. Using the MIRA data, every spike-specific TCR was mapped to the spike region that the TCR reacted to and assigned to either a CD4 or a CD8 class. Log10-transformed breadth and depth values were compared by one-way ANOVA with Sidak's multiple comparisons tests. TCRdb took this table from immuneACCESS and kept in-frame rearrangements with V and J called. Such tables lack part of the clones; where checked against another copy, unresolved V genes explain under half of the gap, and the rest is unexplained. V and J calls and clone size come straight from that table; D and trimming were deduced from the DNA. The sample records some 120,000 clones, 85% to 90% of which are singletons. Roughly a quarter of the sample is in the top ten clones.

The source material was peripheral blood, sampled on day 0 of AZD1222 vaccination. This receptor was taken from an adult in good health. The sequence is built from TRBV19 and TRBJ1-2, with no reliable assignment of the D segment. The DNA is TGTGCCAGTAGTATGAGAAGGAACTATGGCTACACCTTC. The encoded protein is CASSMRRNYGYTF. With the portions outside the CDR3 filled from the reference TRBV19 and TRBJ1-2 genes, the complete variable region becomes DGGITQSPKYLFRKEGQNVTLSCEQNLNHDAMYWYRQDPGQGLRLIYYSQIVNDFQKGDIAEGYSVSREKKESFPLTVTSAQKNPTAFYLCASSMRRNYGYTFGSGTRLTVV.